The next 18 T cell receptor beta chains were all read from a single sample in a study of OX40 agonist ivuxolimab in advanced cancers. TCRdb's table, derived via immunoSEQ multiplex PCR, lists solely in-frame clones and lacks some. The sample consists of tens of thousands of clones, more than 90% of them appearing once. The specimen was CD4+ or CD8+ T cells sorted from blood, collected in a trial of the OX40 agonist ivuxolimab. These receptors originate from an adult with an advanced solid tumor such as melanoma, head and neck, liver or kidney cancer.

The chain recombines TRBV30 with TRBJ2-5, with TRBD2 as a possible D gene (6 bases). The V end lost 4 bases, the J end lost 5 bases, and 14 bases lay between the germline ends. From germline, CDR1 is GTSNPN and CDR2 SVGIG (reference sequence). The CDR3 loop spans 13 amino acids. CDR3 coding DNA: TGTGCCTGGAACGGGGGTGTAACGGAGACCCAGTACTTC. This codes for CAWNGGVTETQYF.

The chain carries TRBV6-5 and TRBJ2-2; 9 nucleotides align to TRBD2. This CDR3 has 14 residues. CDR1 and CDR2 (germline): MNHEY, SVGAGI. V lost 4 bases and J lost 5; bases outside the gene matches: 2. The CDR3 is CASSLAGATGELFF. The CDR3 DNA sequence: TGTGCCAGCAGTTTAGCGGGAGCGACCGGGGAGCTGTTTTTT.

This sequence joins TRBV5-1 and TRBJ2-7, with D possibly matching TRBD2 (5 bases). The length of the CDR3 is 16 residues. V was pared by 6 bases and J by 0 bases, with 19 bases between. CDR1 is SGHRS, CDR2 YFSETQ, per germline. The CDR3 here is CASTPPGVRSSYEQYF. In DNA form, the CDR3 reads TGCGCCAGCACTCCCCCCGGGGTCCGAAGCTCCTACGAGCAGTACTTC.

This clone was seen once. The chain has TRBV28 and TRBJ2-5; no clear D. Germline loops: CDR1 MDHEN, CDR2 SYDVKM. The ends were cut back, 4 bases at V and 1 base at J, with 1 base in the middle. The CDR3 loop spans 11 amino acids. In DNA, the CDR3 is TGTGCCAGCAGTTCCCAAGAGACCCAGTACTTC. Translated: CASSSQETQYF.

There are a few counts of this clone. The chain has TRBV5-1 and TRBJ1-4; no clear D. This CDR3 region has 15 residues. V was pared by 0 bases and J by 4 bases, with 10 bases between. CDR1 SGHRS and CDR2 YFSETQ come from the germline V gene. This chain's CDR3 is CASSLAGRNNEKLFF. As DNA, the CDR3 is TGCGCCAGCAGCTTGGCCGGACGGAATAATGAAAAACTGTTTTTT.

The chain has TRBV6-1 and TRBJ2-1; possible D gene TRBD1, 6 bases. The CDR3 is 15 amino acids. The V gene lost 0 bases and the J gene lost 4 bases, with 10 bases spanning the gap. Germline V gene data show CDR1 as MNHNS and CDR2 as SASEGT. The CDR3 loop is CASSEAGRGYNEQFF. CDR3 DNA sequence: TGTGCCAGCAGTGAAGCCGGCAGGGGTTACAATGAGCAGTTCTTC.

The chain carries TRBV11-2 and TRBJ2-5; the D gene is possibly TRBD2 (6 bases). The germline V gene has CDR1 SGHAT and CDR2 FQNNGV. The V gene lost 3 bases and the J gene lost 4 bases, with 15 bases spanning the gap. There are 15 residues in the CDR3. The CDR3 coding sequence is TGTGCCAGCAGCTTTGGGACTCGAGCGGGAGAGACCCAGTACTTC. This sequence encodes CASSFGTRAGETQYF.

The chain employs TRBV6-5 and TRBJ2-7; 15 positions match TRBD2. Germline CDR1 is MNHEY and CDR2 is SVGAGI. This CDR3 region has 14 residues. The V segment lost 6 bases and the J segment 11 bases; nucleotides outside the gene matches: 8. CDR3 in amino acids: CASSSGLAGGPEYF. DNA for the CDR3: TGTGCCAGCAGCAGCGGACTAGCGGGAGGGCCGGAGTACTTC.

The rearrangement links TRBV2 to TRBJ2-7; 7 bases are a match to TRBD1. CDR1 is SNHLY and CDR2 is FYNNEI in the germline V gene. The CDR3 covers 14 residues. V was clipped by 7 bases and J by 4 bases; unmatched bases: 10. The CDR3 sequence: CASNTGVTGYEQYF. DNA for the CDR3: TGTGCCAGCAACACAGGGGTGACCGGATACGAGCAGTACTTC.

This clone has a handful of counts. The chain employs TRBV19 and TRBJ1-1, with TRBD1 identical over 8 bases. The germline gives CDR1 LNHDA, CDR2 SQIVND (reference sequence). J gave up 3 bases and V 7 bases, and 19 bases lay outside the gene matches. The CDR3 extends over 18 amino acids. CDR3 residues: CASTKGSDRVFGDTEAFF. The CDR3 coding sequence is TGTGCCAGTACCAAGGGTTCGGACAGGGTATTTGGAGACACTGAAGCTTTCTTT.

The rearrangement uses TRBV6-5 and TRBJ2-7, with TRBD2 matching 9 bases. The CDR3 runs to 15 residues. Germline lookup yields CDR1 MNHEY and CDR2 SVGAGI. V lost 5 bases, J lost 1 base, and 6 bases stayed unmatched. As DNA, the CDR3 is TGTGCCAGCAGTACCCAAGCGGGAGGATCCTACGAGCAGTACTTC. Protein product: CASSTQAGGSYEQYF.

The chain employs TRBV7-3 and TRBJ1-1; 8 bases fit TRBD1. Unmatched junction bases numbered 3, after V lost 0 bases and J lost 3 bases. CDR3 length: 15 residues. Germline V lookup: CDR1 SGHTA, CDR2 FQGTGA. The CDR3 DNA reads as TGTGCCAGCAGCTTAACGGCGACAGGGGACACTGAAGCTTTCTTT. As protein: CASSLTATGDTEAFF.

V is TRBV9 and J is TRBJ2-2; no definite D call. CDR1 and CDR2 from the germline V gene are SGDLS and YYNGEE. The CDR3 is 15 residues long. V was cut by 0 bases and J by 6 bases, with 12 bases left in between. The CDR3 nucleotides read TGTGCCAGCAGCGTAGACTCTCTTTTTTCCGGGGAGCTGTTTTTT. Its translation is CASSVDSLFSGELFF.

To note about this clone: A read error may produce the germline difference seen at one junction end. V gene TRBV7-7 combines with J gene TRBJ2-3; D might be TRBD2 (5 bases). The V gene's germline CDR1 is SSHAT and CDR2 FNYEAQ (reference sequence). CDR3 size: 14 residues. Here the CDR3 reads CASSPGLASDTQYF. The DNA for the CDR3 is TGTGCTAGCAGCCCCGGACTCGCCTCAGATACGCAGTATTTT.

The rearrangement joins TRBV6-5 to TRBJ2-7; 13 bases are a match to TRBD2. The V gene's germline CDR1 is MNHEY and CDR2 SVGAGI. CDR3 size: 14 residues. V shed 5 bases, J shed 4 bases, and the junction held 2 bases outside the gene matches. CDR3 nucleotides: TGTGCCAGCAGTCCGACTAGCGGGAGGTACGAGCAGTACTTC. It specifies CASSPTSGRYEQYF.

This sequence joins TRBV28 and TRBJ1-1; perhaps TRBD1 as D (6 bases). Deletions cut 4 bases from V and 0 bases from J, with 12 bases between. Germline V gene data show CDR1 as MDHEN and CDR2 as SYDVKM. The CDR3 runs to 15 residues. CDR3 DNA: TGTGCCAGCAGTTCCGCCTCAGGGGTGAACACTGAAGCTTTCTTT. This encodes CASSSASGVNTEAFF.

This clone was detected only once. This sequence joins TRBV25-1 and TRBJ1-5; tentative D call: TRBD1 (6 bases). The CDR3 covers 14 residues. V was pared by 2 bases and J by 4 bases, with 9 bases between. Germline V lookup: CDR1 MGHDK, CDR2 SYGVNS. The CDR3 DNA follows: TGTGCCAGCAGTGAAACAGGACAGAATCAGCCCCAGCATTTT. It translates to CASSETGQNQPQHF.

The chain carries TRBV18 and TRBJ2-5; TRBD1 might be the D (5 bases). The CDR3 has 13 amino acids. The V end lost 2 bases, the J end lost 4 bases, and 8 bases lay between the germline ends. Looked up from germline, CDR1 is KGHSH and CDR2 is LQKENI. CDR3 bases: TGTGCCAGCTCACCAGGGGCCGGAGAGACCCAGTACTTC. Amino acid sequence: CASSPGAGETQYF.